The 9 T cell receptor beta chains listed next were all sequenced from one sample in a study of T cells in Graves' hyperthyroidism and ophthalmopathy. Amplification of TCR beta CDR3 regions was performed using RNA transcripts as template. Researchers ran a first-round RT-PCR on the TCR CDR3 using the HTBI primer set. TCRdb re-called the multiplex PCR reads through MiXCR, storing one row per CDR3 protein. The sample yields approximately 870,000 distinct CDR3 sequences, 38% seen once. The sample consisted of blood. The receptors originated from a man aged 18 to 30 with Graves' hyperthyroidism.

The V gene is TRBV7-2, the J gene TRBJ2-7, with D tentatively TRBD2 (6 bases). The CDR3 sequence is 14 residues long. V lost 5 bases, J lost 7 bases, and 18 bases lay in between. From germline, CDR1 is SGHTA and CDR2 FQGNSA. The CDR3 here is CASSQGRNTGEQYF. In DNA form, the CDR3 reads TGTGCCAGCAGCCAAGGGAGGAACACCGGGGAGCAGTACTTC.

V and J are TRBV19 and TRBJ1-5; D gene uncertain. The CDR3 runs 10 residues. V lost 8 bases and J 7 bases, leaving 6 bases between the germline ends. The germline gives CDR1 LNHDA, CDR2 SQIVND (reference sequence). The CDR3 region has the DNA TGTGCCAGTGCCGGACAGCCCCAGCATTTT. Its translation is CASAGQPQHF. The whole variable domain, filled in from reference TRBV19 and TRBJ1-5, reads DGGITQSPKYLFRKEGQNVTLSCEQNLNHDAMYWYRQDPGQGLRLIYYSQIVNDFQKGDIAEGYSVSREKKESFPLTVTSAQKNPTAFYLCASAGQPQHFGDGTRLSIL.

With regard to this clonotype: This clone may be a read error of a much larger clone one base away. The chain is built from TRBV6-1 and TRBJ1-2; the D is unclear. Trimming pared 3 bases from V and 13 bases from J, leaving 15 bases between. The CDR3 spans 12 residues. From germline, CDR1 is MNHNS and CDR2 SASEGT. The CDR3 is CASSDNVESVTF. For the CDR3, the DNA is TGTGCCAGCAGTGACAATGTGGAATCGGTCACCTTC.

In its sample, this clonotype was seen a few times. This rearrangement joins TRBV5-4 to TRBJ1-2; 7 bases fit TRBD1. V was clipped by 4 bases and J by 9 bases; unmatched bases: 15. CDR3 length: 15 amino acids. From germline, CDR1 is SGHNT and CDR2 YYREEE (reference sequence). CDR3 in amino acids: CASSGPGQDVTRYTF. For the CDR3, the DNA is TGTGCCAGCAGCGGGCCCGGACAGGACGTGACCCGCTACACCTTC.

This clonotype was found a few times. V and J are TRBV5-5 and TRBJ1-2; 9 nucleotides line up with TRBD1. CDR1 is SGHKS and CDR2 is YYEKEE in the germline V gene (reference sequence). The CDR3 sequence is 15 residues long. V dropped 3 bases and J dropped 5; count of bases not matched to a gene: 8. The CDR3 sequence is CASSSPGQGPYGYTF. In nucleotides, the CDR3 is TGTGCCAGCAGCTCCCCGGGACAGGGACCTTATGGCTACACCTTC.

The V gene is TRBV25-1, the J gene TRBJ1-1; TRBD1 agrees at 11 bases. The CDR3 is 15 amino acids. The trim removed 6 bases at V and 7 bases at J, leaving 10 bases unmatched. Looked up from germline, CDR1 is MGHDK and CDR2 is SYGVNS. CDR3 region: CASRPGQGATGEAFF. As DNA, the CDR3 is TGTGCCAGCAGACCCGGACAGGGGGCGACCGGTGAAGCTTTCTTT.

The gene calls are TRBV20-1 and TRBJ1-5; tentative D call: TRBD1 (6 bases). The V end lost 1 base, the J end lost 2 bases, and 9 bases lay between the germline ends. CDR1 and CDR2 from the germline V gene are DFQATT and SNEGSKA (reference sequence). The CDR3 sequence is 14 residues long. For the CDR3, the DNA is TGCAGTGCTAGAGCGGCAGGGGGCAATCAGCCCCAGCATTTT. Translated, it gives CSARAAGGNQPQHF.

CDR3 nucleotides: TGTGCCAGCAAAACCTTCGGGGGGGATAATTCACCCCTCCACTTT. Its translation: CASKTFGGDNSPLHF. J is TRBJ1-6 and V is TRBV6-5, with D tentatively TRBD1 (5 bases). The V end was cut by 7 bases, the J end by 5 bases, with 15 bases between. There are 15 residues in the CDR3. Germline V gene sequence: CDR1 MNHEY, CDR2 SVGAGI.

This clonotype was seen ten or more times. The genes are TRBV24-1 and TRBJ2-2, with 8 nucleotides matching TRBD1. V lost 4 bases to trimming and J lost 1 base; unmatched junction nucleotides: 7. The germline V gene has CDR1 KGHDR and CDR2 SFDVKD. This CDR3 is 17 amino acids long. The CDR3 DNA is TGTGCCACCAGTGACTTAGTCAGGGGGCGGAACACCGGGGAGCTGTTTTTT. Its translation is CATSDLVRGRNTGELFF.